The source of this TCR beta chain is a study of response to subunit inactivated influenza vaccine. Study conclusions and caveats: T cells newly recruited by each seasonal influenza vaccination are few, the authors suggested.

TCRdb fed the RT-PCR reads into MiXCR, producing one record per CDR3 protein. The sample carries 650,000 to 800,000 distinct CDR3 sequences, 14% recorded once. This clonotype was counted many times. Antigen specificity is unknown. Trimming shortened V by 2 bases and J by 1 base, and 13 bases separated the two germline ends. Germline V lookup: CDR1 SGHRS, CDR2 YFSETQ. The CDR3 totals 16 residues. V usage is TRBV5-1 and J usage is TRBJ2-1; no clear D. The TCR was taken from a man aged 45-65 years who received an inactivated influenza vaccine. Sequencing was performed on PBMCs from blood, taken 14 to 15 days before vaccination. CDR3 nucleotide sequence: TGCGCCAGCAGCTTACATCCGACCGGGTCCTACAATGAGCAGTTCTTC. As protein: CASSLHPTGSYNEQFF. The full variable domain, its missing parts supplied by reference TRBV5-1 and TRBJ2-1, is KAGVTQTPRYLIKTRGQQVTLSCSPISGHRSVSWYQQTPGQGLQFLFEYFSETQRNKGNFPGRFSGRQFSNSRSEMNVSTLELGDSALYLCASSLHPTGSYNEQFFGPGTRLTVL.